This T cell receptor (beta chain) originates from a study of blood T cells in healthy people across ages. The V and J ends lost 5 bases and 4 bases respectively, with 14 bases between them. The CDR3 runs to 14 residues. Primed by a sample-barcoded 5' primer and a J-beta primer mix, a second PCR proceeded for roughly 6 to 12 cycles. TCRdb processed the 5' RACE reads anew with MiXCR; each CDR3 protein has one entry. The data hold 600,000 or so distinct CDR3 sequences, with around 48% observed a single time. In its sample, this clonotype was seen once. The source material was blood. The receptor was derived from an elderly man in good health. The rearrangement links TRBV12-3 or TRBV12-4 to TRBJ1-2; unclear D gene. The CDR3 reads CASSTQAAGYGYTF. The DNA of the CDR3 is TGTGCCAGCAGTACTCAAGCCGCGGGCTATGGCTACACCTTC.